This T cell receptor beta chain was observed in a study of blood T cell repertoires in COVID-19. Study-wide background: PBMCs, B-cell-depleted T cells, or T cells provided the cDNA or gDNA that made up the material.

This clone was counted a few times. The CDR3 has 20 amino acids. The germline CDR1 and CDR2 sequences are LGHNT and FRNRAP. V lost 6 bases to trimming and J lost 2 bases; unmatched junction nucleotides: 20. The table came from immunoSEQ multiplex PCR; TCRdb's copy has only in-frame clones and leaves some out. The sample records 300,000 to 350,000 clones, 89% being singletons. All enrollees were about 18 to 89 years old and from under 25 US areas. The receptor's source is a woman aged 25-40 years who had recovered from COVID-19. Sequences were obtained from PBMCs or T cells enriched from blood (not recorded which). The chain links TRBV12-5 to TRBJ1-3; TRBD1 aligns across 9 bases. This chain's CDR3 is CASGSNTGTGTRLTGNTIYF. The CDR3 DNA follows: TGTGCTAGTGGCAGCAACACCGGGACAGGGACCCGATTAACTGGAAACACCATATATTTT.